These T cell receptor beta chains were read from a single sample in a study of control samples from healthy donors and cancer patients. The assay was immunoSEQ multiplex PCR, and TCRdb's table has in-frame clones only and misses some. The data contain just under 75,000 clones, about 88% of them seen just once; the ten biggest clones take up just under 4%. Sequencing input: blood. The receptors were gathered from a woman between 50 and 59 years old in good health. Both conserved end residues are part of each CDR3.

V: TRBV24-1
J: TRBJ2-1
CDR3: CATSDPGPGGLGEQFF

V: TRBV5-1
J: TRBJ2-2
CDR3: CASSRSSGSGGELFF

V: TRBV9
J: TRBJ2-2
CDR3: CASSVVSGAGELFF

V: TRBV5-4
J: TRBJ2-1
CDR3: CASIPGAGPRNEQFF

V: TRBV5-4
J: TRBJ1-6
CDR3: CASSAQRGRNSPLHF

V: TRBV7-3
J: TRBJ2-1
CDR3: CASSPGTGTGHEQFF

V: TRBV19
J: TRBJ1-5
CDR3: CASSSPGRGNQPQHF

V: TRBV9
J: TRBJ1-1
CDR3: CASSVAYRGTEAFF

V: TRBV5-4
J: TRBJ1-1
CDR3: CASSRDTGWGAFF

V: TRBV6-6
J: TRBJ2-1
CDR3: CASRPVDRGNEQFF

V: TRBV28
J: TRBJ1-2
CDR3: CASLGTGHNYGYTF

V: TRBV3-1/TRBV3-2
J: TRBJ2-2
CDR3: CASRKERANTGELFF

V: TRBV7-3
J: TRBJ1-1
CDR3: CASSLQGNTEAFF

V: TRBV19
J: TRBJ2-1
CDR3: CASSTPSFSSNEQFF

V: TRBV7-4
J: TRBJ2-7
CDR3: CASSPRQRVSYEQYF

V: TRBV6-6
J: TRBJ1-2
CDR3: CASSQGDNYGYTF

V: TRBV28
J: TRBJ1-2
CDR3: CASSLPPGQGDGYTF

V: TRBV19
J: TRBJ1-5
CDR3: CASSIDLSNQPQHF

V: TRBV5-1
J: TRBJ1-1
CDR3: CASSPQTDMNTEAFF

V: TRBV27
J: TRBJ2-1
CDR3: CASSLFFPSGRDNEQFF

V: TRBV28
J: TRBJ1-3
CDR3: CASSLLAAPTGNTIYF

V: TRBV19
J: TRBJ1-4
CDR3: CASSGRQGANGKLFF

V: TRBV11-2
J: TRBJ1-2
CDR3: CASSKDRDYGYTF